The rows below give T cell receptor beta chains drawn from one sample of a study of blood T cells in healthy people across ages. TCRdb used MiXCR to reprocess the 5' RACE reads, holding one entry per CDR3 protein. The sample holds about 580,000 distinct CDR3 sequences, around half seen once. The sequencing input was blood. These receptors all come from a man at least 80 years old in good health. CDR3s include the opening cysteine and the closing phenylalanine or tryptophan. The order of the fields is J gene, D gene, V gene, clone size, CDR3 DNA, CDR3 protein. The D gene is left open where the match is weak. Clone size, where shown, is once, few, many, or a class for clones that have expanded.

TRBJ2-2,.,TRBV7-2,.,TGTGCCAGCAGACAGGGAATCCGGCGGACCGGGGAGCTGTTTTTT,CASRQGIRRTGELFF
TRBJ2-5,TRBD2,TRBV20-1,.,TGCAGTGGCTTGGGCGGGGGATACCAAGAGACCCAGTACTTC,CSGLGGGYQETQYF
TRBJ1-2,.,TRBV29-1,.,TGCAGCGTTGAAGATCTAGGACAGCTGAAAACTGATGGCTACACCTTC,CSVEDLGQLKTDGYTF
TRBJ2-7,TRBD2,TRBV20-1,few,TGCAGTGCTAGAATACGGGGGGCTAGCGGGAGTTACGAGCAGTACTTC,CSARIRGASGSYEQYF
TRBJ2-3,.,TRBV6-6,many,TGTGCCAGCAGCAGGGGGGGTTCCGATACGCAGTATTTT,CASSRGGSDTQYF
TRBJ1-5,.,TRBV12-3/TRBV12-4,.,TGTGCCAGCAGTCCATGGGGGTTAGGGCAGCCCCAGCATTTT,CASSPWGLGQPQHF
TRBJ2-1,TRBD1,TRBV20-1,.,TGCAGTGTTTGTCCCCCCGGACAGGGGTTACGGGAGCAGTTCTTC,CSVCPPGQGLREQFF
TRBJ1-2,TRBD1,TRBV29-1,.,TGCAGCGTTGAGCAGGGGGTAAATGGCTACACCTTC,CSVEQGVNGYTF
TRBJ2-7,.,TRBV28,.,TGTGCCAGCAGTTTGTCGCAGCCCCCCTACGAGCAGTACTTC,CASSLSQPPYEQYF
TRBJ2-5,.,TRBV7-2,few,TGTGCCAGCAGCTTAAACCCCGCGGGCGAGACCCAGTACTTC,CASSLNPAGETQYF
TRBJ1-5,.,TRBV20-1,.,TGCAGTGCCAGCCGGGACAACAGCAATCAGCCCCAGCATTTT,CSASRDNSNQPQHF
TRBJ2-1,.,TRBV7-2,.,TGTGCCAGCAGCTTAAGACCGCAGGGAACCTACAATGAGCAGTTCTTC,CASSLRPQGTYNEQFF
TRBJ2-1,TRBD2,TRBV7-2,.,TGTGCCAGCAGCTCCACCCGAGCGGGATCCTACAATGAGCAGTTCTTC,CASSSTRAGSYNEQFF
TRBJ2-7,.,TRBV28,.,TGTGCCAGCAGAACAGGTCTCGTGTACGAGCAGTACTTC,CASRTGLVYEQYF
TRBJ1-1,.,TRBV20-1,.,TGCAGTGACAGCGATGGGGGATCAGGTGAAGCTTTCTTT,CSDSDGGSGEAFF
TRBJ2-1,TRBD2,TRBV7-2,few,TGTGCCAGCAGCTTAGCGCAGACTAGCGGTCTCAATGAGCAGTTCTTC,CASSLAQTSGLNEQFF